Listed below are T cell receptor beta chains from one sample, sequenced in a study of blood T cell repertoires in COVID-19. Measured with immunoSEQ multiplex PCR; TCRdb has only the in-frame clones, and not every one. This table holds some 70,000 clones, approximately 90% found once. The sequencing sample was made of PBMCs or T cells enriched from blood (not recorded which). The receptors stem from a woman between 40 and 55 years old who had recovered from COVID-19. CDR3s include the opening cysteine and the closing phenylalanine or tryptophan. The order of the fields is D gene, V gene, clone size, J gene, CDR3 protein, CDR3 DNA. The D gene is left open where the match is weak. Clone size, where shown, is once, few, many, or a class for clones that have expanded.

>NA|TRBV12-3/TRBV12-4|NA|TRBJ1-4
CASTGGLREKLFF
TGTGCCAGCACGGGGGGGTTACGCGAAAAACTGTTTTTT
>TRBD2|TRBV5-1|NA|TRBJ2-1
CASSDRLAGANYNEQFF
TGCGCCAGCAGCGACCGACTAGCGGGGGCAAACTACAATGAGCAGTTCTTC
>NA|TRBV10-2|NA|TRBJ2-7
CASSGVDYEQYF
TGCGCCAGCAGTGGAGTCGACTACGAGCAGTACTTC
>NA|TRBV21-1|NA|TRBJ2-2
CASSKTDGGSGELFF
TGTGCCAGCAGCAAGACAGATGGGGGGAGCGGGGAGCTGTTTTTT
>TRBD1|TRBV7-8|NA|TRBJ1-5
CASSHDRGLPSNQPQHF
TGTGCCAGCAGCCACGACAGGGGACTCCCTAGCAATCAGCCCCAGCATTTT
>TRBD1|TRBV11-3|NA|TRBJ2-3
CASSPGGQGFADTQYF
TGTGCCAGCAGCCCAGGGGGACAGGGGTTTGCAGATACGCAGTATTTT
>TRBD1|TRBV3-1/TRBV3-2|once|TRBJ1-4
CASSQEYGTDEKLFF
TGTGCCAGCAGCCAAGAGTATGGGACAGATGAAAAACTGTTTTTT
>TRBD2|TRBV5-1|NA|TRBJ2-3
CASSTGLAGGPDTQYF
TGCGCCAGCAGCACTGGACTAGCGGGGGGGCCAGATACGCAGTATTTT
>NA|TRBV15|NA|TRBJ1-2
CATSRTVASYGYTF
TGTGCCACCAGCAGGACAGTTGCCAGCTATGGCTACACCTTC
>TRBD1|TRBV5-5|NA|TRBJ1-2
CASSLDRGRYGYTF
TGTGCCAGCAGCTTGGACAGGGGCCGGTATGGCTACACCTTC
>TRBD1|TRBV6-5|NA|TRBJ1-2
CASSSAGTGRGYTF
TGTGCCAGCAGTTCGGCCGGGACAGGGCGAGGCTACACCTTC
>TRBD1|TRBV11-2|NA|TRBJ2-2
CASSSGTVNTGELFF
TGTGCCAGCAGCTCCGGGACAGTGAACACCGGGGAGCTGTTTTTT
>TRBD2|TRBV15|many|TRBJ2-5
CATSTIAGETQYF
TGTGCCACCAGCACCATAGCGGGGGAGACCCAGTACTTC
>TRBD2|TRBV3-1/TRBV3-2|NA|TRBJ2-3
CASSQASGGITDTQYF
TGTGCCAGCAGCCAGGCTAGCGGGGGCATCACAGATACGCAGTATTTT
>NA|TRBV2|NA|TRBJ2-5
CASRTVRGYQETQYF
TGTGCCAGTCGGACAGTCCGAGGGTACCAAGAGACCCAGTACTTC
>TRBD1|TRBV5-6|NA|TRBJ2-7
CASSLRTGIRTYEQYF
TGTGCCAGCAGCTTGCGGACAGGGATCCGTACCTACGAGCAGTACTTC
>NA|TRBV5-5|NA|TRBJ2-3
CASSLALASADTQYF
TGTGCCAGCAGCTTGGCCCTAGCGAGCGCAGATACGCAGTATTTT
>NA|TRBV11-2|NA|TRBJ1-4
CASSLERGAVLFF
TGTGCCAGCAGCTTAGAAAGGGGCGCGGTACTGTTTTTT
>NA|TRBV2|NA|TRBJ2-1
CASSDSRGVNEQFF
TGTGCCAGCAGTGACTCCCGGGGAGTGAACGAGCAGTTCTTC
>NA|TRBV6-6|NA|TRBJ1-1
CASTPPPPGTEAFF
TGTGCCAGCACCCCCCCACCTCCCGGGACTGAAGCTTTCTTT
>TRBD1|TRBV11-3|NA|TRBJ2-5
CASSSGDRGGETQYF
TGTGCCAGCAGCTCCGGGGACAGGGGAGGAGAGACCCAGTACTTC
>TRBD1|TRBV5-1|NA|TRBJ1-4
CASSSSGQGPAREKLFF
TGCGCCAGCAGCTCTTCTGGACAGGGACCGGCTAGAGAAAAACTGTTTTTT
>NA|TRBV2|NA|TRBJ1-1
CASSVVKDWNTEAFF
TGTGCCAGCAGTGTAGTGAAAGACTGGAACACTGAAGCTTTCTTT
>TRBD1|TRBV10-3|NA|TRBJ2-1
CATITGTETYNEQFF
TGTGCCACTATAACCGGGACAGAGACCTACAATGAGCAGTTCTTC
>NA|TRBV5-1|NA|TRBJ1-6
CASSLGTGSYNSPLHF
TGCGCCAGCAGCTTGGGAACAGGATCCTATAATTCACCCCTCCACTTT
>NA|TRBV18|NA|TRBJ1-1
CASSPSSTAGVNTEAFF
TGTGCCAGCTCACCATCTTCCACCGCGGGGGTGAACACTGAAGCTTTCTTT
>NA|TRBV5-1|NA|TRBJ2-7
CASSFGHTATAYEQYF
TGCGCCAGCAGCTTTGGTCACACGGCAACAGCCTACGAGCAGTACTTC
>NA|TRBV7-8|NA|TRBJ1-2
CASSLEGRGDYGYTF
TGTGCCAGCAGCTTAGAGGGTCGGGGGGACTATGGCTACACCTTC
>TRBD1|TRBV5-1|NA|TRBJ1-2
CASSLVAGGAGGYTF
TGCGCCAGCAGCTTGGTGGCAGGGGGCGCGGGGGGCTACACCTTC
>TRBD1|TRBV5-1|NA|TRBJ2-7
CASRSETGTGYYEQYF
TGCGCCAGCAGGAGCGAAACCGGGACAGGGTACTACGAGCAGTACTTC
>NA|TRBV28|NA|TRBJ1-5
CASSATGMSNQPQHF
TGTGCCAGCAGCGCAACAGGGATGAGCAATCAGCCCCAGCATTTT
>TRBD1|TRBV5-1|NA|TRBJ1-1
CASSSQTGMEAFF
TGCGCCAGCAGCTCCCAGACAGGGATGGAAGCTTTCTTT
>TRBD1|TRBV9|NA|TRBJ1-3
CASSVGTGGNTIYF
TGTGCCAGCAGCGTCGGGACAGGTGGAAACACCATATATTTT
>TRBD2|TRBV6-4|NA|TRBJ2-1
CASSDRAGGNNEQFF
TGTGCCAGCAGTGACCGAGCGGGGGGTAACAATGAGCAGTTCTTC
>TRBD1|TRBV3-1/TRBV3-2|NA|TRBJ1-1
CASRLGQGGTEAFF
TGTGCCAGCAGATTGGGACAGGGTGGCACTGAAGCTTTCTTT
>NA|TRBV3-1/TRBV3-2|NA|TRBJ2-5
CASSQVSLQGEVPETQYF
TGTGCCAGCAGCCAAGTATCACTACAGGGTGAGGTTCCAGAGACCCAGTACTTC
>NA|TRBV11-3|NA|TRBJ2-4
CASSLDSENIQYF
TGTGCCAGCAGCTTAGATTCGGAAAACATTCAGTACTTC
>TRBD2|TRBV10-2|NA|TRBJ2-3
CASSAGLAGGASTDTQYF
TGCGCCAGCAGTGCGGGACTAGCGGGGGGGGCAAGCACAGATACGCAGTATTTT
>TRBD2|TRBV5-1|NA|TRBJ2-1
CASSFTSGGQQSYNEQFF
TGCGCCAGCAGCTTCACCAGCGGGGGGCAACAATCCTACAATGAGCAGTTCTTC
>TRBD1|TRBV19|NA|TRBJ1-2
CASRGQGYGYTF
TGTGCCAGTCGGGGACAGGGCTATGGCTACACCTTC
>NA|TRBV19|NA|TRBJ2-7
CASSNRVAEQYF
TGTGCCAGTAGTAATCGGGTGGCCGAGCAGTACTTC
>NA|TRBV7-2|NA|TRBJ1-5
CASSFSAGVSNQPQHF
TGTGCCAGCAGCTTCAGTGCGGGGGTGAGCAATCAGCCCCAGCATTTT
>NA|TRBV7-9|once|TRBJ1-6
CASSLNSAPLHF
TGTGCCAGCAGCTTAAACAGTGCACCCCTCCACTTT
>TRBD1|TRBV7-3|NA|TRBJ1-1
CASSISGGRLYTEAFF
TGTGCCAGCAGCATATCAGGGGGGCGACTGTACACTGAAGCTTTCTTT
>TRBD1|TRBV11-2|NA|TRBJ1-1
CASSLVGGQSEAFF
TGTGCCAGCAGCTTAGTTGGGGGACAGAGTGAAGCTTTCTTT
>TRBD1|TRBV7-7|NA|TRBJ1-4
CASSLGQGQGNEKLFF
TGTGCCAGCAGCTTAGGTCAGGGACAGGGAAATGAAAAACTGTTTTTT
>NA|TRBV27|NA|TRBJ2-7
CASSLSQVDEQYF
TGTGCCAGCAGTTTATCGCAGGTCGACGAGCAGTACTTC
>TRBD2|TRBV13|NA|TRBJ2-3
CASSFDGGMRGTQYF
TGTGCCAGCAGTTTCGACGGGGGGATGAGAGGTACGCAGTATTTT
>TRBD1|TRBV19|once|TRBJ1-2
CASSDRGLGIYGYTF
TGTGCCAGTAGTGACAGGGGCTTAGGTATCTATGGCTACACCTTC
>TRBD2|TRBV2|NA|TRBJ2-1
CASSGISGDNEQFF
TGTGCCAGCAGTGGAATTAGCGGGGACAATGAGCAGTTCTTC
>TRBD1|TRBV3-1/TRBV3-2|NA|TRBJ2-7
CASSQDRGPLGEQYF
TGTGCCAGCAGCCAAGATAGGGGGCCTCTAGGCGAGCAGTACTTC
>TRBD2|TRBV2|NA|TRBJ2-5
CASSDWLAVIQETQYF
TGTGCCAGCAGTGATTGGCTAGCGGTTATACAAGAGACCCAGTACTTC
>TRBD1|TRBV6-1|few|TRBJ1-5
CASSGDSARGGQPQHF
TGTGCCAGCAGTGGGGACAGTGCCCGAGGTGGTCAGCCCCAGCATTTT
>TRBD1|TRBV27|NA|TRBJ1-2
CASSLLGVGTGVIYGYTF
TGTGCCAGCAGTTTATTGGGGGTGGGGACAGGGGTGATCTATGGCTACACCTTC
>NA|TRBV11-3|NA|TRBJ1-1
CASSTQVNAEAFF
TGTGCCAGCAGCACCCAGGTAAACGCTGAAGCTTTCTTT
>NA|TRBV4-1|NA|TRBJ1-1
CASSQEAGRRTEAFF
TGCGCCAGCAGCCAAGAGGCTGGCCGGAGGACTGAAGCTTTCTTT
>NA|TRBV20-1|NA|TRBJ2-3
CSRLGTDTQYF
TGCAGTAGACTGGGCACAGATACGCAGTATTTT
>TRBD2|TRBV5-8|once|TRBJ2-3
CASSWGLAERLPDTQYF
TGTGCCAGCAGCTGGGGACTAGCGGAACGCCTGCCAGATACGCAGTATTTT